The 32 T cell receptor beta chains below all came from one sample that was sequenced in a study of neoadjuvant anti-PD-1 for oral cavity cancer. This sample's time point: after neoadjuvant nivolumab, at surgical resection. Here immunoSEQ multiplex PCR was the method, and the copy in TCRdb shows in-frame clones only, minus some. The sample has 13,000 to 15,000 clones, just under 70% seen once; the top ten hold approximately 3.4%. The sequenced sample was PBMCs, obtained after nivolumab (anti-PD-1) treatment. These TCRs come from a person aged 35 to 85 with oral cavity squamous cell carcinoma.

V gene TRBV2 combines with J gene TRBJ2-5; 7 nucleotides agree with TRBD1. The CDR3 runs 13 residues. Looked up from germline, CDR1 is SNHLY and CDR2 is FYNNEI. With 4 bases clipped from V and 5 bases from J, the junction kept 4 bases outside the gene matches. The chain's CDR3 is CASSVETGETQYF. As DNA, the CDR3 is TGTGCCAGCAGTGTAGAGACAGGGGAGACCCAGTACTTC.

The rearrangement uses TRBV5-6 and TRBJ2-1; 7 positions agree with TRBD1. CDR3 length: 11 amino acids. In germline, CDR1 is SGHDT, CDR2 YYEEEE. Trimming removed 4 bases from V and 15 bases from J; junction bases left unmatched: 7. The CDR3 here is CASSRMDRSFF. In nucleotides, the CDR3 is TGTGCCAGCAGCCGGATGGACAGGTCGTTCTTC.

The genes are TRBV2 and TRBJ2-2; D may be TRBD1 (6 bases). This CDR3 is 15 amino acids long. Germline CDR1 reads SNHLY; CDR2 reads FYNNEI. V was clipped by 2 bases and J by 2 bases, with 9 bases between them. The CDR3 reads CASSESQGNTGELFF. CDR3 DNA: TGTGCCAGCAGTGAATCACAGGGAAACACCGGGGAGCTGTTTTTT.

The chain recombines TRBV6-5 with TRBJ2-7; 13 positions match TRBD2. The ends lost 2 bases at V and 3 bases at J; junction bases unmatched: 1. Germline CDR1 is MNHEY and CDR2 is SVGAGI. The CDR3 covers 15 residues. The CDR3 protein is CASSYGTSGDYEQYF. The CDR3 DNA sequence: TGTGCCAGCAGTTACGGGACTAGCGGGGACTACGAGCAGTACTTC.

This clone was observed a few times. This sequence joins TRBV28 and TRBJ1-3; D gene uncertain. This CDR3 spans 16 amino acids. Germline V lookup: CDR1 MDHEN, CDR2 SYDVKM. Trimming stripped 7 bases from V and 0 bases from J, with 16 bases between. CDR3 protein: CASNPMGGPSGNTIYF. CDR3 nucleotides: TGTGCCAGCAACCCGATGGGCGGTCCCTCTGGAAACACCATATATTTT.

This chain links TRBV28 with TRBJ1-1; D not resolved. V shed 5 bases and J shed 1 base, with 14 bases lying between them. The CDR3 totals 15 residues. Germline CDR1 and CDR2: MDHEN and SYDVKM. The CDR3 sequence is CASSEGGRENTEAFF. The CDR3 coding sequence is TGTGCCAGCAGTGAGGGCGGGAGGGAGAACACTGAAGCTTTCTTT.

V is TRBV30 and J is TRBJ2-4; D is perhaps TRBD2 (6 bases). V was pared by 2 bases and J by 9 bases, with 23 bases between. The CDR3 contains 16 residues. CDR1 and CDR2 (germline): GTSNPN, SVGIG (reference sequence). CDR3 nucleotides: TGTGCCTGGAGTCCCCCGGGACTCCCTTTTATCGGCATTCAGTACTTC. Its translation: CAWSPPGLPFIGIQYF.

The V call is TRBV10-3, the J call TRBJ1-1; 9 positions agree with TRBD1. After removal of 8 bases from V and 1 base from J, the junction contained 8 bases not matched to a gene. CDR1 is ENHRY, CDR2 SYGVKD, per germline. The CDR3 length is 15 residues. The CDR3 DNA sequence: TGTGCCATCGCCGGGACAGGGTTAGGGAACACTGAAGCTTTCTTT. It specifies CAIAGTGLGNTEAFF.

This chain connects TRBV29-1 to TRBJ1-1; maybe TRBD1 (6 bases). Trimming took off 3 bases at V and 1 base at J, with 9 bases between the two ends. Germline CDR1 and CDR2: SQVTM and ANQGSEA. The CDR3 extends over 13 amino acids. This CDR3 is CSVEGTQNTEAFF. The CDR3 DNA reads TGCAGCGTTGAGGGGACACAGAACACTGAAGCTTTCTTT. Full variable domain (rest looked up from reference TRBV29-1 and TRBJ1-1): SAVISQKPSRDICQRGTSLTIQCQVDSQVTMMFWYRQQPGQSLTLIATANQGSEATYESGFVIDKFPISRPNLTFSTLTVSNMSPEDSSIYLCSVEGTQNTEAFFGQGTRLTVV.

The gene calls are TRBV10-2 and TRBJ2-3; TRBD2 agrees at 10 bases. The CDR3 length is 14 residues. The germline V gene has CDR1 WSHSY and CDR2 SAAADI. The junction had 5 bases not matched to a gene; V was cut back by 7 bases and J by 4 bases. This CDR3 reads CASKSGRAPDTQYF. CDR3 coding DNA: TGCGCCAGCAAGAGCGGGAGGGCCCCAGATACGCAGTATTTT.

This clone has more than one count but fewer than ten. The missing conserved phenylalanine or tryptophan at the end of this CDR3 makes a read error likely. Because the CDR3's place on the DNA is in doubt, the DNA is left out and the CDR3 is given as listed by TCRdb. The J gene is TRBJ1-3, the V gene TRBV5-1; the D segment call TRBD1 is taken from the table without a DNA check. The CDR3 is 11 residues long, ends included. CDR1 and CDR2 (germline): SGHRS, YFSETQ. The CDR3 here is CASSLALRQPL.

The rearrangement joins TRBV10-3 to TRBJ1-2, with D possibly being TRBD1 (5 bases). V lost 10 bases to trimming and J lost 4 bases, with 16 bases between them. The germline CDR1 and CDR2 sequences are ENHRY and SYGVKD. CDR3 length: 13 amino acids. The CDR3 loop reads CANRDEGRYGYTF. The CDR3 bases are TGTGCCAACCGGGACGAAGGGCGCTATGGCTACACCTTC.

This chain links TRBV6-5 with TRBJ2-7; no clear D. The CDR3 contains 10 residues. Germline assignment: CDR1 MNHEY and CDR2 SVGAGI. Trimming left V 5 bases short and J 4 bases short, with 3 bases between. The CDR3 here is CASSGYEQYF. DNA for the CDR3: TGTGCCAGCAGTGGATACGAGCAGTACTTC.

This chain connects TRBV29-1 to TRBJ1-1, with D unresolved. The CDR3 spans 15 residues. Germline CDR1 SQVTM, CDR2 ANQGSEA. Trimming cost V 1 base and J 0 bases, with 12 bases left between them. The CDR3 nucleotides read TGCAGCGTTGAAGGTTTTACGTCCGTGAACACTGAAGCTTTCTTT. Residues: CSVEGFTSVNTEAFF.

This chain links TRBV19 with TRBJ2-2; D is unresolved. This CDR3 has 16 residues. Germline V gene lookup returns CDR1 LNHDA and CDR2 SQIVND (reference sequence). Trimming took 5 bases from V and 5 from J, leaving 18 bases between them. CDR3 nucleotides: TGTGCCAGTAGTCCCCGTCCTCAGGCCCTAACCGGGGAGCTGTTTTTT. Protein: CASSPRPQALTGELFF.

This sequence joins TRBV20-1 and TRBJ1-1; D is uncertain. Trimming removed 8 bases at V and 10 bases at J, with 17 bases between. There are 11 residues in the CDR3. From germline, CDR1 is DFQATT and CDR2 SNEGSKA (reference sequence). CDR3 sequence: CSSTIYPGAFF. For the CDR3, the DNA is TGCAGTTCTACAATTTACCCAGGAGCTTTCTTT.

The rearrangement uses TRBV30 and TRBJ2-7; D not certain. Trimming removed 1 base at V and 7 bases at J, with 8 bases between. This CDR3 comprises 11 residues. CDR1 is GTSNPN, CDR2 SVGIG, per germline (reference sequence). The CDR3 sequence is CAWSEQVEQYF. Written as DNA, the CDR3 is TGTGCCTGGAGTGAGCAGGTTGAGCAGTACTTC.

This clone occurred a few times. The rearrangement links TRBV6-5 to TRBJ2-1; D could derive from TRBD1 or TRBD2 (5 bases each). Per germline, CDR1 MNHEY and CDR2 SVGAGI. The CDR3 loop spans 13 amino acids. V was shortened by 5 bases and J by 12 bases, with 17 bases between the two germline ends. The CDR3 region has the DNA TGTGCCAGCAGTCCCGGGACCTTGAGAGGGCAGTTCTTC. As protein: CASSPGTLRGQFF.

This clone appeared a single time. J is TRBJ2-7 and V is TRBV19; 9 bases are shared with TRBD1. Germline V CDR1 and CDR2: LNHDA, SQIVND (reference sequence). J was trimmed by 1 base and V by 5 bases; bases with no gene match: 9. The CDR3 is 16 residues long. DNA of the CDR3: TGTGCCAGTAGTTCTCCCCCCGGGACAGGGTCCTACGAGCAGTACTTC. Protein: CASSSPPGTGSYEQYF.

The rearrangement uses TRBV7-8 and TRBJ2-2; D is unclear. Germline assignment: CDR1 SGHVS and CDR2 FQNEAQ. This CDR3 has 16 amino acids. Trimming took off 4 bases at V and 0 bases at J, with 12 bases between the two ends. Here the CDR3 reads CASSSMTPSNTGELFF. The CDR3 DNA is TGTGCCAGCAGCTCCATGACCCCATCGAACACCGGGGAGCTGTTTTTT.

This chain connects TRBV30 to TRBJ2-7, with 10 bases identical to TRBD1. CDR3 length: 14 residues. Germline lookup yields CDR1 GTSNPN and CDR2 SVGIG (reference sequence). V lost 0 bases to trimming and J lost 5 bases; unmatched junction nucleotides: 4. The CDR3 is CAWSVWDRGDEQYF. CDR3 bases: TGTGCCTGGAGTGTCTGGGACAGGGGCGACGAGCAGTACTTC.

In its sample, this clone was seen a few times. The chain links TRBV5-1 to TRBJ2-7; no clear D gene. The V end was cut by 4 bases, the J end by 6 bases, with 11 bases between. Germline loops: CDR1 SGHRS, CDR2 YFSETQ. This CDR3 is 12 amino acids long. The CDR3 DNA sequence: TGCGCCAGCAGCATCAACCAAGGCGAGCAGTACTTC. Its translation: CASSINQGEQYF.

The V and J genes are TRBV11-3 and TRBJ2-7, with 9 bases lining up with TRBD1. V was clipped by 5 bases and J by 7 bases; unmatched bases: 6. CDR1 SGHNT and CDR2 YENEEA come from the germline V gene. This CDR3 has 13 amino acids. CDR3 sequence: CASSQGQGWEQYF. CDR3 nucleotide sequence: TGTGCCAGCAGCCAGGGACAGGGCTGGGAGCAGTACTTC.

The rearrangement joins TRBV29-1 to TRBJ1-2, with D possibly TRBD1 on 6 matching bases. Trimming cost V 1 base and J 8 bases, with 8 bases left between them. This CDR3 contains 11 residues. The germline gives CDR1 SQVTM, CDR2 ANQGSEA. CDR3 residues: CSVEAGEGYTF. CDR3 DNA: TGCAGCGTTGAAGCAGGGGAAGGCTACACCTTC.

The chain links TRBV29-1 to TRBJ1-2, with 10 bases that match TRBD1. The CDR3 consists of 13 residues. After removal of 4 bases from V and 6 bases from J, the junction contained 5 bases not matched to a gene. Germline V gene sequence: CDR1 SQVTM, CDR2 ANQGSEA. The CDR3 nucleotides read TGCAGCGTTGTTCGACAGGGGGCGGATGGCTACACCTTC. Its protein is CSVVRQGADGYTF.

This clone was counted once. The chain recombines TRBV7-2 with TRBJ1-2; the D gene is possibly TRBD1 (5 bases). This CDR3 is built from 15 residues. V lost 1 base to trimming and J lost 8 bases, with 17 bases between them. From germline, CDR1 is SGHTA and CDR2 FQGNSA. The CDR3 DNA follows: TGTGCCAGCAGCTTAGATAACAGGTCTACGGGCGGCTACACCTTC. The encoded protein is CASSLDNRSTGGYTF.

V is TRBV5-1 and J is TRBJ1-2, with 7 bases lining up with TRBD1. Germline V lookup: CDR1 SGHRS, CDR2 YFSETQ. The CDR3 is 13 residues long. V trimming: 3 bases; J trimming: 6 bases; junction bases outside the gene matches: 5. The CDR3 is CASSWQGVDGYTF. The CDR3 DNA reads as TGCGCCAGCAGCTGGCAGGGGGTTGATGGCTACACCTTC.

This rearrangement joins TRBV10-1 to TRBJ2-4, with 8 bases lining up with TRBD2. The CDR3 contains 15 residues. J gave up 4 bases and V 3 bases, and 5 bases lay outside the gene matches. In germline, CDR1 is WNHNN, CDR2 SYGVQD (reference sequence). For the CDR3, the DNA is TGCGCCAGCAGTGATCCAGCGGGGGAGAAAAACATTCAGTACTTC. Translating it yields CASSDPAGEKNIQYF.

The rearrangement uses TRBV27 and TRBJ2-7; D may be TRBD1 (6 bases). Trimming took off 3 bases at V and 6 bases at J, with 12 bases between the two ends. CDR1 is MNHEY, CDR2 SMNVEV, per germline (reference sequence). CDR3 length: 13 residues. CDR3 DNA: TGTGCCAGCAGTTTGGGGACACCGGCCGAGCAGTACTTC. Its translation is CASSLGTPAEQYF.

The DNA of the CDR3 is TGTGCCACAAAAGCGGGAGGAGCGGTAGATACGCAGTATTTT. Translated, it gives CATKAGGAVDTQYF. The chain has TRBV10-3 and TRBJ2-3; TRBD2 matches 9 bases. Germline assignment: CDR1 ENHRY and CDR2 SYGVKD. Trimming took 10 bases from V and 5 from J; bases not matched to a gene: 10. This CDR3 spans 14 amino acids.

The chain carries TRBV21-1 and TRBJ1-5. TRBV21-1 is shown as a pseudogene. This CDR3 is 18 amino acids long. The CDR3 DNA sequence: TGTGCCAGCAGCGACCGTGGCAGAGGGTCCCTTAGCAATCAGCCCCAGCATTTT. This translates into CASSDRGRGSLSNQPQHF.

This clone has only a few counts. The rearrangement links TRBV2 to TRBJ1-3; D perhaps matches TRBD1 (5 bases). CDR3 size: 16 residues. V was clipped by 6 bases and J by 0 bases, with 15 bases between them. In germline, CDR1 is SNHLY, CDR2 FYNNEI. The CDR3 DNA follows: TGTGCCAGCAGCCCAGGGTACGTCAGCTCTGGAAACACCATATATTTT. Translation gives CASSPGYVSSGNTIYF.